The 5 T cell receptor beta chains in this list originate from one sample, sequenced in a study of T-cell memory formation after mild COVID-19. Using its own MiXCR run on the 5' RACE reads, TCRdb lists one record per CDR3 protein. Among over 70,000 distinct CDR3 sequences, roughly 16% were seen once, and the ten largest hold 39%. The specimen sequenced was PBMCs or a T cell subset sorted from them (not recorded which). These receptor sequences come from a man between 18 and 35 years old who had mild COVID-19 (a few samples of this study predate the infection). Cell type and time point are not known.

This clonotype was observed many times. The CDR3 protein is CASSYGFRAGGSYEQYF. The CDR3 nucleotides read TGTGCCAGCAGTTACGGTTTCAGGGCAGGGGGATCCTACGAGCAGTACTTC. The chain employs TRBV6-5 and TRBJ2-7, with 7 bases lining up with TRBD1. CDR3 length equals 17 residues. Germline CDR1 and CDR2: MNHEY and SVGAGI. Trimming cost V 2 bases and J 1 base; bases outside gene matches: 11.

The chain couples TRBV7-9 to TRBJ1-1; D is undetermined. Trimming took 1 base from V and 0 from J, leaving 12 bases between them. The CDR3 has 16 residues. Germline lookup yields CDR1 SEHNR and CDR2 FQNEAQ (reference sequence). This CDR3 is CASSLDFELMNTEAFF. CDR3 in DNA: TGTGCCAGCAGCTTAGACTTCGAGTTGATGAACACTGAAGCTTTCTTT.

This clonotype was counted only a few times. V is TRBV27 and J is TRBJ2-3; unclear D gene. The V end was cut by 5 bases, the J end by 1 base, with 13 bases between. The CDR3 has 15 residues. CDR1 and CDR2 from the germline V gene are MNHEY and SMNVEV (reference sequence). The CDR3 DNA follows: TGTGCCAGCAGTACTGCTTCTTCAGGCACAGATACGCAGTATTTT. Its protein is CASSTASSGTDTQYF.

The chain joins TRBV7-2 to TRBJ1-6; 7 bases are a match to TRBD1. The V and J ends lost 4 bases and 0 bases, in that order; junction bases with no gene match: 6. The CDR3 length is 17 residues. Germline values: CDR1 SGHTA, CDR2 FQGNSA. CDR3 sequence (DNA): TGTGCCAGCAGCTCGACAGGGCCGCGCTCCTATAATTCACCCCTCCACTTT. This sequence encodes CASSSTGPRSYNSPLHF.

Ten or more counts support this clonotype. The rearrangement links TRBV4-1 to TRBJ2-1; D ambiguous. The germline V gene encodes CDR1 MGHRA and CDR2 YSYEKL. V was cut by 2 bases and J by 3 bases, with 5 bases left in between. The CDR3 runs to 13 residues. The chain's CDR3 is CASSQRDYNEQFF. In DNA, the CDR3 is TGCGCCAGCAGCCAAAGGGACTACAATGAGCAGTTCTTC.